What follows are 2 T cell receptor beta chains derived from one specimen sequenced in a study of cytomegalovirus exposure and HLA in healthy donors. Generated by immunoSEQ multiplex PCR, the TCRdb table keeps only in-frame clones and is missing some. The table lists more than 150,000 clones, 75% to 90% of them singletons. Material: PBMCs. The receptor set was obtained from a man aged 18 to 30 in good health and CMV-seropositive.

This chain uses TRBV28 with TRBJ2-2; D not certain. Between the trimmed V and J ends, which lost 4 bases and 4 bases, there was a span of 16 bases. The CDR3 sequence is 16 residues long. Germline CDR1 and CDR2: MDHEN and SYDVKM. This CDR3 reads CASSSRWRRSTGELFF. CDR3 DNA sequence: TGTGCCAGCAGTTCCCGTTGGCGGCGGAGCACCGGGGAGCTGTTTTTT.

This clone was seen a few times. V usage is TRBV7-9 and J usage is TRBJ2-7; 10 nucleotides line up with TRBD2. CDR1 SEHNR and CDR2 FQNEAQ come from the germline V gene (reference sequence). Unmatched junction bases numbered 7, after V lost 5 bases and J lost 3 bases. The CDR3 totals 15 residues. DNA for the CDR3: TGTGCCAGCAGCCCGATACTAGCGGGGCTCTACGAGCAGTACTTC. Translation: CASSPILAGLYEQYF.